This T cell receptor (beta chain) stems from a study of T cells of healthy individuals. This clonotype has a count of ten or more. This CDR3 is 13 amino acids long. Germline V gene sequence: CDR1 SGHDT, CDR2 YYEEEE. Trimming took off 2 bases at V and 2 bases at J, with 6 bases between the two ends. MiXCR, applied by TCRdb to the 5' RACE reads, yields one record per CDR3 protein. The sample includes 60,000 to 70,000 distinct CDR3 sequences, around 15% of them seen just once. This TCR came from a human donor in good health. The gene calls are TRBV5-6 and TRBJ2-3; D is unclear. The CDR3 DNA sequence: TGTGCCAGCAGCTTCGGTTTCACAGATACGCAGTATTTT. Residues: CASSFGFTDTQYF.